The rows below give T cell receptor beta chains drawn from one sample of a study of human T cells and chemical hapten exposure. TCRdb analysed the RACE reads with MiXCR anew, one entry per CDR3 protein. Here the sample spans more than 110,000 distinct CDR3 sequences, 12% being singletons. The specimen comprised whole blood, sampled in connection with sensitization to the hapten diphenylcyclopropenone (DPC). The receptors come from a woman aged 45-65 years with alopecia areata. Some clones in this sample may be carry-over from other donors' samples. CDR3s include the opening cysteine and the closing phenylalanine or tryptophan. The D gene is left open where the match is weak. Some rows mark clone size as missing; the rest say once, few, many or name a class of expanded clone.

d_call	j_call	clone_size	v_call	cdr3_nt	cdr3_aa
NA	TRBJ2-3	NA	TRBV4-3	TGCGCCAGCAGCCAAGATCTACTTGACACAGATACGCAGTATTTT	CASSQDLLDTDTQYF
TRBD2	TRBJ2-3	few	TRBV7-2	TGTGCCAGCAGCTCCTTTGAAGCGGGAGGCACAGATACGCAGTATTTT	CASSSFEAGGTDTQYF
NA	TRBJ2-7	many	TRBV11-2	TGTGCCAGCAGCTTAGTCGATTACCACTACGAGCAGTACTTC	CASSLVDYHYEQYF
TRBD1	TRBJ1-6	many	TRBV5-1	TGCGCCAGCAGCCTGATACAGGGGGCAGATTCACCCCTCCACTTT	CASSLIQGADSPLHF
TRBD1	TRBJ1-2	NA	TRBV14	TGTGCCAGCAGCCAAGATCGAAAGACAGGGGGCTCCCCTAACTATGGCTACACCTTC	CASSQDRKTGGSPNYGYTF
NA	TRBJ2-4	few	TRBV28	TGTGCCAGCAGTTTATTCGGGCTAGCCAAAAACATTCAGTACTTC	CASSLFGLAKNIQYF
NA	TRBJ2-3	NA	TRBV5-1	TGCGCCAGCAATCCGGGACCTTCCACAGATACGCAGTATTTT	CASNPGPSTDTQYF
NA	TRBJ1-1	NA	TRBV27	TGTGCCTGCAGTTTCCGGGTCGGGGTGAAAGGGACTGAAGCTTTCTTT	CACSFRVGVKGTEAFF
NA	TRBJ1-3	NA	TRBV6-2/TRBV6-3	TGTGCCAGCAGTTCCAGGGTCGCCGGAAACACCATATATTTT	CASSSRVAGNTIYF
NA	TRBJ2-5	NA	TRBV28	TGTGCCAGCAGGACCCGCTCTCAAGAGACCCAGTACTTC	CASRTRSQETQYF
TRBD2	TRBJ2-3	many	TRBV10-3	TGTGCCATCGCCGGACTAGCGAGTACTCCCCGGCCAGATACGCAGTATTTT	CAIAGLASTPRPDTQYF
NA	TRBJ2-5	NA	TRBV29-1	TGCAGCGTTGAAGATCACGGGGGAGGAGAGACCCAGTACTTC	CSVEDHGGGETQYF
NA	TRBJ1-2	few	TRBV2	TGTGCCAGCAGTGAACGGGTCTATGGCTACACCTTC	CASSERVYGYTF
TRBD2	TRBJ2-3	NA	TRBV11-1	TGTGCCAGCAGCTTAAGGGACTCCCGGGAGGAGGATACGCAGTATTTT	CASSLRDSREEDTQYF
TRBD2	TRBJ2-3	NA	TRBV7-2	TGTGCCAGCAGCTTCCCTAGGTGGACTAGCGGGAGGATCACAGATACGCAGTATTTT	CASSFPRWTSGRITDTQYF
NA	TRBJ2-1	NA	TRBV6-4	TGTGCCAGCAGTGACTCGCCCGCAAGCAGGGATGAGCAGTTCTTC	CASSDSPASRDEQFF
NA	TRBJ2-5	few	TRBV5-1	TGCGCCAGCAGCTTGTGGGGGCGGGAGGAGACCCAGTACTTC	CASSLWGREETQYF
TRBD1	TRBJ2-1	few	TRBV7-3	TGTGCCAGCAGCCTGGGGCCGGCCGGGACAGGGGCTTATGAGCAGTTCTTC	CASSLGPAGTGAYEQFF
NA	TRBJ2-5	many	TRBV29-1	TGCAGCGCAGTCGGTCTAGAGACCCAGTACTTC	CSAVGLETQYF
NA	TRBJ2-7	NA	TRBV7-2	TGTGCCAGCAGCTTAGCGTCGGGCCAGGGTACCTACGAGCAGTACTTC	CASSLASGQGTYEQYF
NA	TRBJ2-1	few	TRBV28	TGTGCCAGCAGAACAGTGCTCCCCTACAATGAGCAGTTCTTC	CASRTVLPYNEQFF
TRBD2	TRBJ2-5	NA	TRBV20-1	TGCAGTGTCCCCGGGAGGGGAGAGACCCAGTACTTC	CSVPGRGETQYF
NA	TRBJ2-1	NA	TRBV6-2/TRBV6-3	TGTGCCAGCAGTAGATCCGGGGCCAGGATCCACAATGAGCAGTTCTTC	CASSRSGARIHNEQFF
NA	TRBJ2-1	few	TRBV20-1	NA	CSARGAWGSGSHLHFF
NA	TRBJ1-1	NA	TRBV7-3	TGTGCCAGCAGCTCTTACCCGGGGAACACTGAAGCTCTCTTT	CASSSYPGNTEALF
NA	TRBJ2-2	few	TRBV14	TGTGCCAGCAGCCAAACTACAGGGATGAACACCGGGGAGCTGTTTTTT	CASSQTTGMNTGELFF
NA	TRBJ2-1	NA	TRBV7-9	TGTGCCAGCAGCTTGACGACAGAGGAGGGGTTCTTC	CASSLTTEEGFF
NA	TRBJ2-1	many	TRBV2	TGTGCCAGCAGTGAAGCGCCACCCTCCGATGAGCAGTTCTTC	CASSEAPPSDEQFF